This is a list of T cell receptor beta chains from one sample in a study of blood T cell repertoires in COVID-19. Data came from immunoSEQ multiplex PCR; TCRdb stores just in-frame clones and leaves some out. The top ten hold under 5% of the sample, which has 55,000 to 90,000 clones, roughly four fifths seen once. The sequenced sample consisted of peripheral blood. These receptors originate from a woman in her fifties or sixties with acute or convalescent COVID-19. Each CDR3 is given with its conserved first and last residue. The D gene is left open where the match is weak. A clone size is listed for some rows: how often the clone was seen (once, few, many), or a class if it is expanded.

clone_size | j_call | v_call | d_call | cdr3_aa | cdr3_nt
. | TRBJ1-4 | TRBV19 | TRBD1 | CASSDQGGEKLFF | TGTGCCAGTAGTGATCAGGGGGGTGAAAAACTGTTTTTT
. | TRBJ1-3 | TRBV30 | . | CAWRKARLSGNTIYF | TGTGCCTGGAGAAAAGCTAGGCTATCGGGAAACACCATATATTTT
. | TRBJ1-1 | TRBV29-1 | TRBD1 | CSVGGKPGGRNTEAFF | TGCAGCGTTGGGGGAAAACCAGGGGGCAGGAACACTGAAGCTTTCTTT
. | TRBJ1-1 | TRBV7-2 | . | CASSSQWNTEAFF | TGTGCCAGCAGTTCTCAGTGGAACACTGAAGCTTTCTTT
once | TRBJ1-2 | TRBV9 | . | CASSVDSGGYGYTF | TGTGCCAGCAGCGTGGACAGTGGGGGCTATGGCTACACCTTC
. | TRBJ1-4 | TRBV5-1 | . | CASSLSVATNEKLFF | TGCGCCAGCAGCTTAAGCGTTGCAACTAATGAAAAACTGTTTTTT
. | TRBJ1-2 | TRBV5-1 | . | CASSLALGQTDYGYTF | TGCGCCAGCAGCTTGGCCTTGGGACAAACGGACTATGGCTACACCTTC
. | TRBJ1-3 | TRBV5-6 | . | CASSLRGGSGNTIYF | TGTGCCAGCAGCTTACGGGGGGGCTCAGGAAACACCATATATTTT
. | TRBJ2-7 | TRBV27 | . | CASSDQQSSYEQYF | TGTGCCAGCAGTGACCAACAGAGTTCCTACGAGCAGTACTTC
. | TRBJ2-5 | TRBV7-9 | TRBD1 | CASSPGQGSETQYF | TGTGCCAGCAGCCCCGGACAGGGTTCGGAGACCCAGTACTTC
. | TRBJ2-6 | TRBV19 | TRBD1 | CASSSSRQGDSGANVLTF | TGTGCCAGTAGTAGCTCCAGACAGGGCGACTCTGGGGCCAACGTCCTGACTTTC
. | TRBJ1-2 | TRBV27 | TRBD1 | CASSSPPDRESF | TGTGCCAGCAGTTCCCCGCCGGACAGGGAATCCTTC
. | TRBJ2-3 | TRBV5-1 | TRBD2 | CASRETSGGASTDTQYF | TGCGCCAGCAGGGAGACTAGCGGGGGAGCTAGCACAGATACGCAGTATTTT
. | TRBJ2-7 | TRBV4-1 | TRBD2 | CASSQPGGGSYEQYF | TGCGCCAGCAGCCAACCCGGGGGGGGCTCCTACGAGCAGTACTTC
. | TRBJ1-5 | TRBV6-6 | TRBD1 | CASRGQGGGNQPQHF | TGTGCCAGCAGAGGACAGGGAGGAGGCAATCAGCCCCAGCATTTT
once | TRBJ2-2 | TRBV9 | TRBD1 | CASSVGLMGQGNTGELFF | TGTGCCAGCAGCGTAGGTCTCATGGGACAGGGGAACACCGGGGAGCTGTTTTTT
. | TRBJ1-1 | TRBV5-4 | TRBD1 | CASNPMETGVRTEAFF | TGTGCCAGCAACCCAATGGAGACAGGGGTTAGGACTGAAGCTTTCTTT
. | TRBJ2-7 | TRBV10-3 | TRBD1 | CAIKNRDRGYEQYF | TGTGCCATCAAAAACCGGGACAGGGGATACGAGCAGTACTTC
. | TRBJ1-1 | TRBV19 | . | CASGGGVNTEAFF | TGTGCCAGTGGGGGGGGAGTGAACACTGAAGCTTTCTTT
. | TRBJ2-3 | TRBV4-2 | TRBD2 | CASSQELAGYSDTQYF | TGTGCCAGCAGCCAAGAACTAGCGGGGTATTCAGATACGCAGTATTTT
. | TRBJ1-1 | TRBV6-5 | . | CASSLISNTEAFF | TGTGCCAGCAGTTTAATTTCGAACACTGAAGCTTTCTTT
. | TRBJ1-2 | TRBV7-2 | . | CASSLPTARYGYTF | TGTGCCAGCAGCTTACCAACAGCACGCTATGGCTACACCTTC
. | TRBJ1-1 | TRBV9 | . | CASSPRGRNTEAFF | TGTGCCAGCAGCCCTAGGGGGAGGAACACTGAAGCTTTCTTT
. | TRBJ2-3 | TRBV9 | . | CASSVATGVLDTQYF | TGTGCCAGCAGCGTAGCTACCGGGGTTTTAGATACGCAGTATTTT
. | TRBJ2-2 | TRBV7-9 | TRBD1 | CASSRTGAGELFF | TGTGCCAGCAGCCGGACAGGGGCCGGGGAGCTGTTTTTT
. | TRBJ2-3 | TRBV2 | TRBD2 | CASASGLTDTQYF | TGTGCCAGCGCTAGCGGACTCACAGATACGCAGTATTTT
few | TRBJ1-1 | TRBV5-1 | . | CASSPAVGALLNTEAFF | TGCGCCAGCAGCCCGGCCGTTGGGGCCCTCCTGAACACTGAAGCTTTCTTT
. | TRBJ1-2 | TRBV9 | TRBD1 | CASSPGTGLPYGYTF | TGTGCCAGCAGCCCGGGGACAGGGCTTCCTTATGGCTACACCTTC
. | TRBJ1-2 | TRBV5-5 | TRBD1 | CASSSGTGGAGGYTF | TGTGCCAGCAGCTCCGGGACAGGGGGCGCTGGGGGCTACACCTTC
. | TRBJ2-2 | TRBV11-3 | . | CASTSDREGTGELFF | TGTGCCAGCACTTCGGACAGGGAGGGCACCGGGGAGCTGTTTTTT
. | TRBJ2-7 | TRBV24-1 | TRBD1 | CATSDISPGTGTRCEQYF | TGTGCCACCAGTGATATAAGTCCCGGGACAGGGACAAGATGCGAGCAGTACTTC
. | TRBJ1-1 | TRBV5-1 | TRBD1 | CASTNLPPGQGLNTEAFF | TGCGCCAGTACTAACCTACCCCCGGGACAGGGCCTGAACACTGAAGCTTTCTTT
. | TRBJ2-2 | TRBV11-1 | . | CASSPPVSGELFF | TGTGCCAGCAGCCCCCCTGTTTCCGGGGAGCTGTTTTTT
once | TRBJ2-1 | TRBV11-2 | . | CASSPIRGPVRHEQFF | TGTGCCAGCAGCCCAATCCGAGGCCCGGTCCGTCATGAGCAGTTCTTC
. | TRBJ1-2 | TRBV5-3 | TRBD1 | CARSLEGQGWDGYTF | TGTGCCAGAAGCTTGGAAGGACAGGGCTGGGACGGCTACACCTTC
. | TRBJ2-7 | TRBV2 | . | CASSALYEQYF | TGTGCCAGCAGTGCGTTGTACGAGCAGTACTTC
. | TRBJ2-5 | TRBV10-3 | TRBD1 | CAISDEGQETQYF | TGTGCCATCAGTGATGAGGGACAGGAGACCCAGTACTTC
few | TRBJ1-1 | TRBV10-3 | TRBD1 | CAISESPGQPNTEAFF | TGTGCCATCAGTGAGAGCCCGGGACAGCCGAACACTGAAGCTTTCTTT
. | TRBJ2-3 | TRBV6-4 | TRBD2 | CASSAAGATDTQYF | TGTGCCAGCAGTGCAGCGGGGGCGACAGATACGCAGTATTTT
few | TRBJ1-4 | TRBV6-5 | . | CASSSLSQGNEKLFF | TGTGCCAGCAGCTCCTTAAGTCAGGGGAATGAAAAACTGTTTTTT
. | TRBJ2-3 | TRBV2 | . | CAPPLVPDTQYF | TGTGCCCCCCCACTAGTCCCCGATACGCAGTATTTT
. | TRBJ2-5 | TRBV4-1 | TRBD2 | CASSQVKYGSGPQETQYF | TGCGCCAGCAGCCAAGTAAAGTACGGTAGCGGGCCCCAAGAGACCCAGTACTTC
. | TRBJ1-2 | TRBV5-1 | . | CASSSGGNYGYTF | TGCGCCAGCAGCTCCGGCGGTAACTATGGCTACACCTTC
. | TRBJ2-1 | TRBV27 | . | CASSWGDEGEQFF | TGTGCCAGCAGTTGGGGGGATGAGGGGGAGCAGTTCTTC
. | TRBJ2-3 | TRBV7-9 | . | CASSRKPTESSTDTQYF | TGTGCCAGCAGCCGAAAACCGACAGAATCTAGCACAGATACGCAGTATTTT
. | TRBJ1-2 | TRBV27 | . | CASSATQGTNYGYTF | TGTGCCAGCAGTGCGACACAGGGAACTAACTATGGCTACACCTTC
. | TRBJ2-3 | TRBV4-1 | TRBD2 | CASSQSSGGVLDTQYF | TGCGCCAGCAGCCAAAGTAGCGGGGGGGTTTTAGATACGCAGTATTTT
. | TRBJ2-1 | TRBV7-9 | TRBD2 | CASSRASGGAPVHEQFF | TGTGCCAGCAGCCGTGCTAGCGGGGGGGCCCCCGTCCATGAGCAGTTCTTC
. | TRBJ2-3 | TRBV19 | TRBD2 | CALAENTDTQYF | TGTGCGCTAGCGGAGAACACAGATACGCAGTATTTT
. | TRBJ2-5 | TRBV11-3 | TRBD2 | CASSLGRGEETQYF | TGTGCCAGCAGCTTGGGGCGGGGGGAGGAGACCCAGTACTTC